This T cell receptor (beta chain) was sequenced in a study of control samples from healthy donors and cancer patients. Only in-frame clones appear in the TCRdb table, and some are missing; sequencing was by immunoSEQ multiplex PCR. The sample holds approximately 50,000 clones, more than 90% seen once. Trimming removed 4 bases from V and 4 bases from J; junction bases left unmatched: 9. The CDR3 has 15 amino acids. The germline CDR1 and CDR2 sequences are LGHNA and YSLEER. The sequencing input was PBMCs. The gene calls are TRBV4-3 and TRBJ1-2; 7 bases are shared with TRBD1. This TCR was sampled from a young man with colorectal cancer. As DNA, the CDR3 is TGCGCCAGCAGCCCCCGGGCAGGGGGTGGCTATGGCTACACCTTC. Encoded protein: CASSPRAGGGYGYTF.